The source of this TCR beta chain is a study of blood T cell repertoires in COVID-19. Study overall: Sources were T cells, B-cell-depleted T cells, or PBMCs; the material itself was cDNA or gDNA.

The length of the CDR3 is 15 residues. Trimming at V came to 0 bases and at J to 5 bases, leaving 5 bases not matched to a gene. The germline CDR1 and CDR2 sequences are MNHEY and SVGEGT. Method: immunoSEQ multiplex PCR; TCRdb's copy keeps in-frame clones and lacks some. The data hold about 190,000 clones, with roughly 80% observed a single time. The TCR comes from a human donor in a cohort sampled during active COVID-19. This chain joins TRBV6-2 or TRBV6-3 and TRBJ2-3; 7 nucleotides line up with TRBD1. Sequenced input: peripheral blood. In nucleotides, the CDR3 is TGTGCCAGCAGTTACTCGAGGGGGCCCGGAGATACGCAGTATTTT. Amino acids: CASSYSRGPGDTQYF.